This TCR beta chain was sequenced for a study of blood T cell repertoires in COVID-19. As handled by the study authors: Estimates of nucleated cell counts were drawn from the amplification of reference gene primers. Libraries were prepared by immunoSEQ multiplex PCR; TCRdb keeps only in-frame clonotypes and omits some of them. The V and J calls and clone size are taken from that table; D and trimming were inferred from the DNA. The sample includes approximately 110,000 clones, approximately 79% of them seen just once. CDR1 is SGHRS and CDR2 is YFSETQ in the germline V gene. V shed 2 bases, J shed 4 bases, and the junction held 2 bases outside the gene matches. There are 14 residues in the CDR3.

V usage is TRBV5-1 and J usage is TRBJ2-3; 9 bases map to TRBD2. Sequencing was carried out using peripheral blood. The sequence came from a man between 65 and 79 years old with active or convalescent COVID-19. This CDR3 reads CASSFSGRPDTQYF. CDR3 sequence (DNA): TGCGCCAGCAGCTTTAGCGGGAGACCAGATACGCAGTATTTT.